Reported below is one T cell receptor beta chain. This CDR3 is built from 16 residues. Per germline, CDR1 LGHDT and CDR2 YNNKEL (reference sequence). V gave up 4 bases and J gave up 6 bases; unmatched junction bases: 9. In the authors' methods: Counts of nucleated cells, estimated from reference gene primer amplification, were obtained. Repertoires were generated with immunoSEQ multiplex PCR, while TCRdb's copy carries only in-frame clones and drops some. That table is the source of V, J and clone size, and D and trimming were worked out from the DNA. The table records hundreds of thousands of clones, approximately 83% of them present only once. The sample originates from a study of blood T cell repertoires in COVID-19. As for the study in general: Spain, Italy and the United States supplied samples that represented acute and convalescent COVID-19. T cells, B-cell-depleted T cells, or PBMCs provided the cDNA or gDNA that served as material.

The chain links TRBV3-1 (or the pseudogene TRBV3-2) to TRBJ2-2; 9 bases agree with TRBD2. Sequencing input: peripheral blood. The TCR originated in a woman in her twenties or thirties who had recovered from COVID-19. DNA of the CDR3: TGTGCCAGCAGCCGACGGAGCGGGAGGAAGGCCGGGGAGCTGTTTTTT. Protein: CASSRRSGRKAGELFF.